This T cell receptor beta chain is drawn from a study of T cells in Graves' hyperthyroidism and ophthalmopathy. CDR3 size: 15 residues. From germline, CDR1 is MDHEN and CDR2 SYDVKM. Trimming removed 2 bases from V and 5 bases from J; junction bases left unmatched: 8. Clinical symptoms, serum thyroxine, TRAb, thyroid ultrasound and orbital computed tomography informed diagnoses. Fresh peripheral blood, about 10 ml of it, supplied the PBMCs. RNA transcripts gave rise to amplified TCR beta CDR3 regions. First-round RT-PCR of the TCR CDR3 relied on the HTBI primer set. TCRdb processed the multiplex PCR reads anew with MiXCR; each CDR3 protein has one entry. This table has 500,000 to 650,000 distinct CDR3 sequences, around 15% appearing once.

Sequenced sample: blood. This sequence joins TRBV28 and TRBJ2-7; 8 nucleotides agree with TRBD2. This clonotype originated in a woman aged 45-65 years with Graves' ophthalmopathy. The CDR3 reads CASSLRGTSTNEQYF. CDR3 bases: TGTGCCAGCAGTTTACGAGGGACTAGTACTAACGAGCAGTACTTC.